The following is a T cell receptor (beta chain) sequence with its context. Its matching antigen is unknown. The sample originates from a study of cytomegalovirus exposure and HLA in healthy donors. Findings and caveats of the study: In terms of immune exposure information, only CMV serostatus was available. A link between a missense DCLRE1C variant and TCR beta V- and J-gene trimming emerged from a later analysis.

Primers: 60 Vbeta forward and 13 Jbeta reverse. Assay: immunoSEQ multiplex PCR; the TCRdb copy retains only in-frame clones and omits some. The sample comprises 150,000 to 200,000 clones, 86% of which are singletons, and about 2% rests with the top ten. The CDR3 covers 13 residues. Germline CDR1 reads SNHLY; CDR2 reads FYNNEI. V shed 4 bases and J 12 bases; nucleotides not matched to a gene: 7. The chain uses TRBV2 and TRBJ1-1, with 11 bases aligning to TRBD1. The material sequenced was PBMCs. The source is a woman under 30 in good health and CMV-seronegative. CDR3 coding DNA: TGTGCCAGCAGTGCCGGGACAGGGGGAATAACTTTCTTT. Encoded protein: CASSAGTGGITFF.